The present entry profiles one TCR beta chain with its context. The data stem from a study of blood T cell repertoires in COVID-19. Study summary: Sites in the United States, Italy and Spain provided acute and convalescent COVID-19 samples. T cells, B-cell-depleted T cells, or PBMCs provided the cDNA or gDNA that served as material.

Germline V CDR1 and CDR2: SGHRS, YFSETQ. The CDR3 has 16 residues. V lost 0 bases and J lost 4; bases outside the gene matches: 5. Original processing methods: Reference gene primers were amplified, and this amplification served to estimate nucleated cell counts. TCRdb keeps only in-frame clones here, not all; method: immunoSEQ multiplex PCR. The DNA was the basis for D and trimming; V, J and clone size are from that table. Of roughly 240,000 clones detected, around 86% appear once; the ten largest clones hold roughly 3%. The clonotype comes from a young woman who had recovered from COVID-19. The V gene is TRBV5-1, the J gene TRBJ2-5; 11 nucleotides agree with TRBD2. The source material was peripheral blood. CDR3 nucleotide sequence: TGCGCCAGCAGCTTGGGCACTAGCGGGGGACGAGAGACCCAGTACTTC. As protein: CASSLGTSGGRETQYF.